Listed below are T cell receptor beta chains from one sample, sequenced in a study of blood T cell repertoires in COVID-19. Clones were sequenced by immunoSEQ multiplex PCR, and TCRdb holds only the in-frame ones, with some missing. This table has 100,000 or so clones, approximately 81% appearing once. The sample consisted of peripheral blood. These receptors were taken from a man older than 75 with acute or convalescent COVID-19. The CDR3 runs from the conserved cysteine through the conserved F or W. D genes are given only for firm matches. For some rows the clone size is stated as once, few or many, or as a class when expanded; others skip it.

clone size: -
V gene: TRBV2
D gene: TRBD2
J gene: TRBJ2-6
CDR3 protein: CASRPWTSGRTGANVLTF
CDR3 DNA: TGTGCCAGCAGACCCTGGACTAGCGGGAGGACTGGGGCCAACGTCCTGACTTTC

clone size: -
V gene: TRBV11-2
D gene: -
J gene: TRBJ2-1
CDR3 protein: CASSAPTGTGTYNEQFF
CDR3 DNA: TGTGCCAGCAGCGCCCCAACGGGGACTGGCACCTACAATGAGCAGTTCTTC

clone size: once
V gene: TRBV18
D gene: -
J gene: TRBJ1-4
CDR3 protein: CASSRTGYATNEKLFF
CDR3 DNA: TGTGCCAGCTCACGCACAGGCTACGCAACTAATGAAAAACTGTTTTTT

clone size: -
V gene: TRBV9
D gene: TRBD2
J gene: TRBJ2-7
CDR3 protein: CASSPGLASSYEQYF
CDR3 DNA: TGTGCCAGCAGCCCCGGACTAGCGTCCTCCTACGAGCAGTACTTC

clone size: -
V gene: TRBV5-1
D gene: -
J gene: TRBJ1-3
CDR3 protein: CASSPERSSGNTIYF
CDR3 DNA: TGCGCCAGCAGCCCAGAAAGGAGCTCTGGAAACACCATATATTTT

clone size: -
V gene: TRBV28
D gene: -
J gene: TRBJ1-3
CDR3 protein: CASSNLTGRAIYF
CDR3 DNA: TGTGCCAGCAGTAACCTCACGGGAAGAGCCATATATTTT

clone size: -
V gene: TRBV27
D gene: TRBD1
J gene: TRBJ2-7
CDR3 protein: CASSLAGQGLYPQYF
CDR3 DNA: TGTGCCAGCAGTTTGGCGGGACAGGGGCTTTACCCCCAGTACTTC

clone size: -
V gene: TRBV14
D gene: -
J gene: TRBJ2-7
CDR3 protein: CASSQDTGPYEQYF
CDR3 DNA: TGTGCCAGCAGCCAAGATACAGGCCCCTACGAGCAGTACTTC

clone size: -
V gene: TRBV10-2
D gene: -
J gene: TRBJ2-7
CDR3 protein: CAAGREEQYF
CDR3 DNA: TGCGCCGCAGGACGGGAAGAGCAGTACTTC

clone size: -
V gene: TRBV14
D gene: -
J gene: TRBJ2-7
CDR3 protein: CASSLAVYEQYF
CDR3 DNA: TGTGCCAGCAGCCTGGCAGTCTACGAGCAGTACTTC

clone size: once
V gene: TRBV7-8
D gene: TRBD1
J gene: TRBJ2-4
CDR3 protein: CASSSGQGVMENIQYF
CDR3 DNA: TGTGCCAGCAGCTCAGGACAGGGGGTAATGGAAAACATTCAGTACTTC

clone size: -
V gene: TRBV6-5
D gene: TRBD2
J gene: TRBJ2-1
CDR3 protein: CASRRTSGAYNEQFF
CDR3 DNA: TGTGCCAGCAGGCGGACTAGCGGAGCTTACAATGAGCAGTTCTTC

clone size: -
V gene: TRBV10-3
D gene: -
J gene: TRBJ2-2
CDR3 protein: CAIGSRDTITGELFF
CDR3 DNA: TGTGCCATAGGATCTCGGGACACAATCACCGGGGAGCTGTTTTTT

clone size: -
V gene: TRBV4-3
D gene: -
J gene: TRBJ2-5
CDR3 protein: CASSQDRGTQYF
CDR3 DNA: TGCGCCAGCAGCCAAGATCGGGGGACCCAGTACTTC

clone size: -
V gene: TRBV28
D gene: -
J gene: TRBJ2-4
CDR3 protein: CASSGSGVKNIQYF
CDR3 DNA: TGTGCCAGCAGCGGGTCAGGGGTCAAAAACATTCAGTACTTC

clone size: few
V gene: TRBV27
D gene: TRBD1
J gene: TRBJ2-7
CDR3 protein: CASSRTGGYEQYF
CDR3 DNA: TGTGCCAGCAGCCGGACAGGGGGCTACGAGCAGTACTTC

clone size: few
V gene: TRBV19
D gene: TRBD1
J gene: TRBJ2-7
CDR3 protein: CASSIAGQGAYEQYF
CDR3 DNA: TGTGCCAGTAGTATAGCGGGACAGGGGGCCTACGAGCAGTACTTC

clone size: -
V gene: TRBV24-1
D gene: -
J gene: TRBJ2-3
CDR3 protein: CATSDSGRPGDTQYF
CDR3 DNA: TGTGCCACCAGTGATTCCGGCCGACCGGGAGATACGCAGTATTTT

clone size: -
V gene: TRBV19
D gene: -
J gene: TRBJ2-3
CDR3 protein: CASRRGTDTQYF
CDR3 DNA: TGTGCCAGTAGGAGGGGCACAGATACGCAGTATTTT

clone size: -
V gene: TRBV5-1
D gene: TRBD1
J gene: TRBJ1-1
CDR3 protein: CASSLSQGEGNTEAFF
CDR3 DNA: TGCGCCAGCAGCTTGTCACAGGGGGAAGGGAACACTGAAGCTTTCTTT

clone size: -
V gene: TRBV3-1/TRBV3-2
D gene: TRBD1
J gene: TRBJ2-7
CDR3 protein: CASSPYLPPWGQGSYEQYF
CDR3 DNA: TGTGCCAGCAGCCCCTATTTACCCCCGTGGGGACAGGGATCCTACGAGCAGTACTTC

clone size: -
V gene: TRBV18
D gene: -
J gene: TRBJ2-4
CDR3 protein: CASSFRGENIQYF
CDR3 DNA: TGTGCCAGCTCATTCAGGGGGGAAAACATTCAGTACTTC

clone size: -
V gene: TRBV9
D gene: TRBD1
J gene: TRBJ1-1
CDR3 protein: CASSVDVGTGKPEAFF
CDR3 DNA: TGTGCCAGCAGCGTAGATGTGGGGACAGGGAAGCCTGAAGCTTTCTTT

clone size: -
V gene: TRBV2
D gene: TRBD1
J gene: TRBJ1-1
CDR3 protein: CASRDRGTEAFF
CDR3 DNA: TGTGCCAGCAGGGACAGGGGCACTGAAGCTTTCTTT

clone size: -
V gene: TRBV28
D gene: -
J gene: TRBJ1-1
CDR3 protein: CASSPLSTEAFF
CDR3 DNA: TGTGCCAGCAGTCCTTTGAGCACTGAAGCTTTCTTT

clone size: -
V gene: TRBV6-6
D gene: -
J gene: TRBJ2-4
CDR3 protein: CASSSRERLAKNIQYF
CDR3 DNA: TGTGCCAGCAGTTCGAGGGAAAGGCTAGCCAAAAACATTCAGTACTTC

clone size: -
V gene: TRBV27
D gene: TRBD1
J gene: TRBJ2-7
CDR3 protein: CASSLSGTGGNEQYF
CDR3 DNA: TGTGCCAGCAGTTTATCGGGGACAGGGGGCAACGAGCAGTACTTC

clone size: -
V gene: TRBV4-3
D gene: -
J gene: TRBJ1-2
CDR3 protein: CASSQDPVEGYGYTF
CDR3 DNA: TGCGCCAGCAGCCAAGATCCAGTTGAGGGCTATGGCTACACCTTC

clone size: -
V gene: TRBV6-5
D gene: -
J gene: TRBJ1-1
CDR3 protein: CASSYSWQGGTEAFF
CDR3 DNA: TGTGCCAGCAGTTACTCTTGGCAGGGTGGCACTGAAGCTTTCTTT

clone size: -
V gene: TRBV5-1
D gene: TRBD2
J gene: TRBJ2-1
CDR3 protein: CASSLGTSGYNEQFF
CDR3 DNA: TGCGCCAGCAGCTTGGGTACTAGCGGGTACAATGAGCAGTTCTTC

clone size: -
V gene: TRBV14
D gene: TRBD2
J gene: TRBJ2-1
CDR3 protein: CASSQGTSGRYEQFF
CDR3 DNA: TGTGCCAGCAGCCAAGGTACTAGCGGGAGGTATGAGCAGTTCTTC

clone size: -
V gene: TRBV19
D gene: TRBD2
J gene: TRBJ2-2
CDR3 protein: CASSISSGLAGVSTGELFF
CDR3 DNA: TGTGCCAGTAGTATAAGTTCAGGACTAGCGGGAGTAAGCACCGGGGAGCTGTTTTTT

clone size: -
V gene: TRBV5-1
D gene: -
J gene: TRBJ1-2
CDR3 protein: CASSFAAGPYGYTF
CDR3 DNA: TGCGCCAGCAGCTTTGCGGCTGGTCCCTATGGCTACACCTTC

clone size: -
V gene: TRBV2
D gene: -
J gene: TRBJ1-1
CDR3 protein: CASSPQILMNTEAFF
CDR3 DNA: TGTGCCAGCAGTCCACAGATTCTTATGAACACTGAAGCTTTCTTT

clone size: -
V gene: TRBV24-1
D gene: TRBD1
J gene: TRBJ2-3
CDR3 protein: CATSDSGTGRTDTQYF
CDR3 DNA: TGTGCCACCAGTGATTCCGGGACAGGGCGGACAGATACGCAGTATTTT

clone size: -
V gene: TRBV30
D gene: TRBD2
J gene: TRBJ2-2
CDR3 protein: CAWSVRAAGYTGELFF
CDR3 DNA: TGTGCCTGGAGTGTACGCGCAGCGGGGTACACCGGGGAGCTGTTTTTT

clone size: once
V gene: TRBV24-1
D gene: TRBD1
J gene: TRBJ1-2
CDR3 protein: CATSDEGQGYTF
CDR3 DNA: TGTGCCACCAGTGATGAGGGACAGGGGTACACCTTC

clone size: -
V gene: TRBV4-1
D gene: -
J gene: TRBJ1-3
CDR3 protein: CASSPTPRGASGNTIYF
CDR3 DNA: TGCGCCAGCAGCCCCACCCCCCGGGGGGCCTCTGGAAACACCATATATTTT

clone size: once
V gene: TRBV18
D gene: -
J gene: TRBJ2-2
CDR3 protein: CASSPLSGDATGELFF
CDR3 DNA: TGTGCCAGCTCACCACTGTCAGGGGACGCCACCGGGGAGCTGTTTTTT

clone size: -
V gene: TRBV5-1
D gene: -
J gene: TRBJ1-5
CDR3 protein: CASSLTGLNQPQHF
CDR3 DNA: TGCGCCAGCAGCTTGACAGGGTTAAATCAGCCCCAGCATTTT

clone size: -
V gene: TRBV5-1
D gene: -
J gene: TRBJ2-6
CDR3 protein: CASSPTVGANVLTF
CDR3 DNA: TGCGCCAGCAGCCCCACGGTTGGGGCCAACGTCCTGACTTTC